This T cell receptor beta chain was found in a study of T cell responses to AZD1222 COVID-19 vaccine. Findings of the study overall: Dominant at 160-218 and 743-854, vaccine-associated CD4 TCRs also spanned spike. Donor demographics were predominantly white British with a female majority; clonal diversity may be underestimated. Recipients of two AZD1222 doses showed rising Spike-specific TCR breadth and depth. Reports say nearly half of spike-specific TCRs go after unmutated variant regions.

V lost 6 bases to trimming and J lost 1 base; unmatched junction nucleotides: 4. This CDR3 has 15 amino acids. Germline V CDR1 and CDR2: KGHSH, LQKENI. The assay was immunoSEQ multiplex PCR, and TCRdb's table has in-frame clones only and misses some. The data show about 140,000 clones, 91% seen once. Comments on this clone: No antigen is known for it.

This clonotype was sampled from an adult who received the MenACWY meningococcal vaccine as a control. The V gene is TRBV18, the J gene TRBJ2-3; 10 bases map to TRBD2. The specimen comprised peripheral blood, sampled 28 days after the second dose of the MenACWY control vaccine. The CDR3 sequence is CASSAGTSGTDTQYF. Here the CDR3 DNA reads TGTGCCAGCTCGGCCGGGACTAGCGGCACAGATACGCAGTATTTT. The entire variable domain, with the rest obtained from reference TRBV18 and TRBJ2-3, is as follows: NAGVMQNPRHLVRRRGQEARLRCSPMKGHSHVYWYRQLPEEGLKFMVYLQKENIIDESGMPKERFSAEFPKEGPSILRIQQVVRGDSAAYFCASSAGTSGTDTQYFGPGTRLTVL.